This T cell receptor (beta chain) was identified during a study of shared clonotypes between healthy human individuals. CD45RO-negative, CCR7-selected cells formed the naive CD8 fraction, which excluded terminally differentiated effector memory CD45RA+ cells. General study results and limits: Non-shared clonotypes displayed generation probabilities falling below those of clonotypes present in all four donors.

Unmatched junction bases numbered 9, after V lost 4 bases and J lost 5 bases. Germline CDR1 and CDR2: SEHNR and FQNEAQ (reference sequence). This CDR3 region has 15 residues. The repertoire was sequenced with immunoSEQ multiplex PCR; TCRdb's copy has only in-frame clones and lacks some. The sample comprises about 820,000 clones, 90% to 95% of which are singletons, and 24% rests with the top ten. As to this clone: As yet, its antigen is unknown.

The receptor's source is a man younger than 45 in good health. V and J are TRBV7-9 and TRBJ1-1, with TRBD1 matching 8 bases. The material sequenced was naive CD8+ T cells sorted from blood. Here the CDR3 reads CASSSGQGESTEAFF. DNA of the CDR3: TGTGCCAGCAGCTCAGGACAGGGCGAAAGTACTGAAGCTTTCTTT.